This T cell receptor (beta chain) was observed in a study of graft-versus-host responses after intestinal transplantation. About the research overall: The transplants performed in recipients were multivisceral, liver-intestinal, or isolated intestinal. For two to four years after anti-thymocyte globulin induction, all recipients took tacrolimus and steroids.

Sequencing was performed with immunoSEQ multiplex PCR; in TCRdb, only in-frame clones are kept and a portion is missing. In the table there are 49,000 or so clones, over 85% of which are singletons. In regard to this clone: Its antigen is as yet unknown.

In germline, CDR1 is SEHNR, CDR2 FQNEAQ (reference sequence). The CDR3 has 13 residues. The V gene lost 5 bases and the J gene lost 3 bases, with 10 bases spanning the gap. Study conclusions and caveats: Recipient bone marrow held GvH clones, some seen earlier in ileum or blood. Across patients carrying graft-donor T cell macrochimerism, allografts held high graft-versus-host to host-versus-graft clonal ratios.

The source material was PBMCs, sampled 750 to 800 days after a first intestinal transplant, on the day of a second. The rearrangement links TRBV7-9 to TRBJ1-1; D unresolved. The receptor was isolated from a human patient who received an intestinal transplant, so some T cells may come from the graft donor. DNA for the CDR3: TGTGCCAGCAGCCCCTACCCGGACACTGAAGCTTTCTTT. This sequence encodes CASSPYPDTEAFF. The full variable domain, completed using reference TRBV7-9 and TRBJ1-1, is DTGVSQNPRHKITKRGQNVTFRCDPISEHNRLYWYRQTLGQGPEFLTYFQNEAQLEKSRLLSDRFSAERPKGSFSTLEIQRTEQGDSAMYLCASSPYPDTEAFFGQGTRLTVV.